A selection of T cell receptor beta chains follows, all from one sample in a study of blood T cells in healthy people across ages. TCRdb fed the 5' RACE reads into MiXCR, producing one record per CDR3 protein. This sample has more than 1,400,000 distinct CDR3 sequences, with 35% to 45% found just once. Sequencing was performed on blood. These receptors were obtained from a woman between 18 and 29 years old in good health. Both conserved end residues are part of each CDR3. Fields, in order: D gene, clone size, V gene, J gene, CDR3 length, CDR3 DNA, CDR3 protein. The D gene is left open where the match is weak. Clone size appears in some rows only: once, few, many, or a class for an expanded clone.

d_call: -
clone_size: few
v_call: TRBV20-1
j_call: TRBJ1-1
cdr3_length: 12
cdr3_nt: TGCAGTGCCGCCCCGGAGAACACTGAAGCTTTCTTT
cdr3_aa: CSAAPENTEAFF

d_call: -
clone_size: -
v_call: TRBV28
j_call: TRBJ2-7
cdr3_length: 14
cdr3_nt: TGTGCCAGCAACGTTCGACAGGATGGCTACGAGCAGTACTTC
cdr3_aa: CASNVRQDGYEQYF

d_call: TRBD1
clone_size: -
v_call: TRBV14
j_call: TRBJ2-7
cdr3_length: 13
cdr3_nt: TGTGCCAGCAGCCAAGCAGGGGGCAACGAGCAGTACTTC
cdr3_aa: CASSQAGGNEQYF

d_call: TRBD2
clone_size: few
v_call: TRBV6-1
j_call: TRBJ2-1
cdr3_length: 16
cdr3_nt: TGTGCCAGCAGTGAACGGAGACTAGCGGGGGACAATGAGCAGTTCTTC
cdr3_aa: CASSERRLAGDNEQFF

d_call: TRBD1
clone_size: -
v_call: TRBV5-1
j_call: TRBJ2-7
cdr3_length: 16
cdr3_nt: TGCGCCAGCAGCTCGCCCTCCAGACAGGGGGTGGGGGAGCAGTACTTC
cdr3_aa: CASSSPSRQGVGEQYF

d_call: -
clone_size: few
v_call: TRBV5-1
j_call: TRBJ1-4
cdr3_length: 15
cdr3_nt: TGCGCCAGCAGCTCTAACAGTGCAACTAATGAAAAACTGTTTTTT
cdr3_aa: CASSSNSATNEKLFF

d_call: -
clone_size: -
v_call: TRBV7-9
j_call: TRBJ1-5
cdr3_length: 15
cdr3_nt: TGTGCCAGCAGCTTAGGGGCAGGTATCGGTCAGCCCCAGCATTTT
cdr3_aa: CASSLGAGIGQPQHF

d_call: TRBD1
clone_size: -
v_call: TRBV5-1
j_call: TRBJ1-1
cdr3_length: 14
cdr3_nt: TGCGCCAGCAGTCGTGACGGACAGGCACGTGAAGCTTTCTTT
cdr3_aa: CASSRDGQAREAFF

d_call: -
clone_size: few
v_call: TRBV3-1
j_call: TRBJ2-7
cdr3_length: 15
cdr3_nt: TGTGCCAGCAGCCTCAAGGCCATAAAAGGGAATGAGCAGTACTTC
cdr3_aa: CASSLKAIKGNEQYF

d_call: -
clone_size: few
v_call: TRBV29-1
j_call: TRBJ1-1
cdr3_length: 13
cdr3_nt: TGCAGCGTTGGGACGGCAGCGAACACTGAAGCTTTCTTT
cdr3_aa: CSVGTAANTEAFF

d_call: -
clone_size: few
v_call: TRBV4-2
j_call: TRBJ2-7
cdr3_length: 14
cdr3_nt: TGTGCCAGCAGCCAAGACGGGGAAGCCTACGAGCAGTACTTC
cdr3_aa: CASSQDGEAYEQYF

d_call: -
clone_size: -
v_call: TRBV5-1
j_call: TRBJ1-1
cdr3_length: 15
cdr3_nt: TGCGCCAGCAGCATCCGAACCAGGGGATCCACTGAAGCTTTCTTT
cdr3_aa: CASSIRTRGSTEAFF

d_call: -
clone_size: few
v_call: TRBV4-1
j_call: TRBJ1-2
cdr3_length: 17
cdr3_nt: TGCGCCAGCAGCCAAGATGGAATAAGGCAGGGAGGTTATGGCTACACCTTC
cdr3_aa: CASSQDGIRQGGYGYTF

d_call: -
clone_size: few
v_call: TRBV6-5
j_call: TRBJ2-3
cdr3_length: 12
cdr3_nt: TGTGCCAGCAGCTTCACAGGAGGTACGCAGTATTTT
cdr3_aa: CASSFTGGTQYF

d_call: TRBD2
clone_size: few
v_call: TRBV6-2/TRBV6-3
j_call: TRBJ2-1
cdr3_length: 16
cdr3_nt: TGTGCCAGCAGGGAACTAGCGGCAACGGGCTACAATGAGCAGTTCTTC
cdr3_aa: CASRELAATGYNEQFF

d_call: -
clone_size: -
v_call: TRBV6-9
j_call: TRBJ2-5
cdr3_length: 8
cdr3_nt: TGTGCCAGGGAGACCCAGTACTTC
cdr3_aa: CARETQYF

d_call: TRBD1
clone_size: -
v_call: TRBV20-1
j_call: TRBJ1-2
cdr3_length: 12
cdr3_nt: TGCAGTGCCCCTACAGGGGGATATGGCTACACCTTC
cdr3_aa: CSAPTGGYGYTF

d_call: -
clone_size: few
v_call: TRBV7-9
j_call: TRBJ1-4
cdr3_length: 14
cdr3_nt: TGTGCCAGCAGCAGATCAACAGGGTTTGAAAAACTGTTTTTT
cdr3_aa: CASSRSTGFEKLFF

d_call: -
clone_size: -
v_call: TRBV7-2
j_call: TRBJ2-5
cdr3_length: 16
cdr3_nt: TGTGCCAGCAGCTTAGCGCGTAGACTAGGCCAAGAGACCCAGTACTTC
cdr3_aa: CASSLARRLGQETQYF

d_call: -
clone_size: -
v_call: TRBV2
j_call: TRBJ2-1
cdr3_length: 15
cdr3_nt: TGTGCCCGGGCCGGGGGGCGGAAACCCTACAATGAGCAGTTCTTC
cdr3_aa: CARAGGRKPYNEQFF

d_call: -
clone_size: few
v_call: TRBV28
j_call: TRBJ2-7
cdr3_length: 14
cdr3_nt: TGTGCCAGCAGTTTACAGGAGAACTCCTACGAGCAGTACTTC
cdr3_aa: CASSLQENSYEQYF

d_call: -
clone_size: -
v_call: TRBV12-3/TRBV12-4
j_call: TRBJ1-1
cdr3_length: 15
cdr3_nt: TGTGCCAGCAGTGGGCTTTCGGGGCTGAACGCTGAAGCTTTCTTT
cdr3_aa: CASSGLSGLNAEAFF

d_call: TRBD1
clone_size: -
v_call: TRBV5-1
j_call: TRBJ1-2
cdr3_length: 16
cdr3_nt: TGCGCCAGCAGCTCAGCAACCAACAGGGGGAACTATGGCTACACCTTC
cdr3_aa: CASSSATNRGNYGYTF

d_call: -
clone_size: -
v_call: TRBV10-2
j_call: TRBJ2-3
cdr3_length: 14
cdr3_nt: TGCGCCAGCAAACCGGGACGTCGATGGGATGCGCAGTATTTT
cdr3_aa: CASKPGRRWDAQYF

d_call: -
clone_size: -
v_call: TRBV7-2
j_call: TRBJ2-7
cdr3_length: 15
cdr3_nt: TGTGCCAGCAGCTTAAATCCCGGTGGCCCCTACGAGCAGTACTTC
cdr3_aa: CASSLNPGGPYEQYF

d_call: -
clone_size: -
v_call: TRBV3-1
j_call: TRBJ2-7
cdr3_length: 16
cdr3_nt: TGTGCCAGCAGCCATGCCTCCAAGGGGAATAGATACGAGCAGTACTTC
cdr3_aa: CASSHASKGNRYEQYF

d_call: TRBD2
clone_size: -
v_call: TRBV20-1
j_call: TRBJ2-5
cdr3_length: 15
cdr3_nt: TGCAGTGCTGGGAGTGGGCGGGGGAACCAAGAGACCCAGTACTTC
cdr3_aa: CSAGSGRGNQETQYF

d_call: TRBD2
clone_size: -
v_call: TRBV12-3/TRBV12-4
j_call: TRBJ2-3
cdr3_length: 17
cdr3_nt: TGTGCCAGCAGTCACTGGACTAGCGGGGGTAGCGCAGATACGCAGTATTTT
cdr3_aa: CASSHWTSGGSADTQYF

d_call: -
clone_size: -
v_call: TRBV30
j_call: TRBJ1-2
cdr3_length: 13
cdr3_nt: TGTGCCTGGAGTGCCGGCGGACAAGGTGGCTACACCTTC
cdr3_aa: CAWSAGGQGGYTF

d_call: -
clone_size: -
v_call: TRBV12-3/TRBV12-4
j_call: TRBJ1-4
cdr3_length: 14
cdr3_nt: TGTGCCAGCAGTTTTGCAGCATCGGGTGAAAAACTGTTTTTT
cdr3_aa: CASSFAASGEKLFF

d_call: -
clone_size: -
v_call: TRBV27
j_call: TRBJ2-7
cdr3_length: 13
cdr3_nt: TGTGCCTCCCGAAGGGGGGGGGACTACGAGCAGTACTTC
cdr3_aa: CASRRGGDYEQYF

d_call: TRBD1
clone_size: few
v_call: TRBV20-1
j_call: TRBJ1-2
cdr3_length: 12
cdr3_nt: TGCAGTGCTGCGGGACAGGGGTATGGCTACACCTTC
cdr3_aa: CSAAGQGYGYTF

d_call: -
clone_size: many
v_call: TRBV5-1
j_call: TRBJ2-3
cdr3_length: 15
cdr3_nt: TGCGCCAGCAGCTTATCCGGGGGAGGAACAGATACGCAGTATTTT
cdr3_aa: CASSLSGGGTDTQYF